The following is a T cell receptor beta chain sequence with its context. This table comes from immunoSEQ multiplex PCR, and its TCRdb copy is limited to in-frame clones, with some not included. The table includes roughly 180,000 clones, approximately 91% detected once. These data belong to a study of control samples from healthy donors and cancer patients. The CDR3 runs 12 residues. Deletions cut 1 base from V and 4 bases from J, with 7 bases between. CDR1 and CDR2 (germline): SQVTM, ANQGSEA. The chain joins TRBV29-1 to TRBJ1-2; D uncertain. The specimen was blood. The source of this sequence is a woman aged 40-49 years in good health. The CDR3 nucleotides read TGCAGCGTTGAAGGAGGTTTCTATGGCTACACCTTC. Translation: CSVEGGFYGYTF. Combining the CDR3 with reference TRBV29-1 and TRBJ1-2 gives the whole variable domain SAVISQKPSRDICQRGTSLTIQCQVDSQVTMMFWYRQQPGQSLTLIATANQGSEATYESGFVIDKFPISRPNLTFSTLTVSNMSPEDSSIYLCSVEGGFYGYTFGSGTRLTVV.